The TCR beta chain described here comes from a study of blood T cell repertoires in COVID-19. Study details: There were acute and convalescent COVID-19 samples, and they came from the United States, Italy and Spain.

Per the study methods: Nucleated cell number was recorded as an estimate derived from reference gene primer amplification. The repertoire was sequenced with immunoSEQ multiplex PCR; TCRdb's copy has only in-frame clones and lacks some. The V and J calls and the clone size are those of that table, but D and trimming were determined from the DNA. The table has some 140,000 clones, 70% to 90% seen once; the top ten hold 0.63%. Seattle patient enrollment occurred during active infection, with longitudinal follow-up thereafter. The sequenced material came from peripheral blood. The source of this sequence is a man between 60 and 70 years old with COVID-19, enrolled during active disease.

In DNA form, the CDR3 reads TGTGCCAGCAGCTTAGTTCAGAACAATCAGCCCCAGCATTTT. It is translated as CASSLVQNNQPQHF. V usage is TRBV7-8 and J usage is TRBJ1-5; no reliable D call. The length of the CDR3 is 14 residues. Germline values: CDR1 SGHVS, CDR2 FQNEAQ. The V end was cut by 1 base, the J end by 3 bases, with 7 bases between.